The 28 T cell receptor beta chains presented below share a single source sample, sequenced in a study of blood T cell repertoires in COVID-19. Sequenced by immunoSEQ multiplex PCR; TCRdb stores in-frame clones only, minus some. The table lists approximately 250,000 clones, approximately 85% of them singletons. The specimen sequenced was peripheral blood. The receptors here all came from a man over 45 with COVID-19, enrolled during active disease.

The table lists this clone with a count of one. V usage is TRBV19 and J usage is TRBJ2-2; the match to TRBD1 covers 10 bases. J was trimmed by 4 bases and V by 6 bases; bases with no gene match: 2. Germline CDR1 LNHDA, CDR2 SQIVND (reference sequence). The CDR3 has 14 residues. The CDR3 region has the DNA TGTGCCAGTAGATGGACAGGGGGCACCGGGGAGCTGTTTTTT. Its protein is CASRWTGGTGELFF.

This clone was seen just once. This rearrangement joins TRBV20-1 to TRBJ2-7; TRBD1 agrees at 8 bases. The CDR3 consists of 15 residues. Trimming removed 3 bases from V and 4 bases from J; junction bases left unmatched: 11. The germline V gene has CDR1 DFQATT and CDR2 SNEGSKA (reference sequence). Here the CDR3 reads CSASGSTGDQYEQYF. CDR3 bases: TGCAGTGCTAGTGGATCGACAGGGGACCAATACGAGCAGTACTTC.

This clone appeared once. The chain joins TRBV9 to TRBJ2-7, with a possible D match to TRBD1 (6 bases). The CDR3 totals 14 residues. Germline V gene sequence: CDR1 SGDLS, CDR2 YYNGEE. Trimming shortened V by 0 bases and J by 3 bases, and 10 bases separated the two germline ends. This CDR3 reads CASSVGKGGYEQYF. DNA of the CDR3: TGTGCCAGCAGCGTAGGAAAAGGGGGCTACGAGCAGTACTTC.

This chain links TRBV25-1 with TRBJ1-6, with TRBD1 matching over 7 bases. Looked up from germline, CDR1 is MGHDK and CDR2 is SYGVNS. The CDR3 has 15 amino acids. Unmatched junction bases numbered 9, after V lost 6 bases and J lost 7 bases. The CDR3 nucleotides read TGTGCCAGCAGGTCCAACAGGGGAGAGAATTCACCCCTCCACTTT. Translated: CASRSNRGENSPLHF.

J is TRBJ2-5 and V is TRBV7-3; TRBD2 matches 7 bases. The CDR3 contains 14 residues. V lost 3 bases to trimming and J lost 2 bases; unmatched junction nucleotides: 3. Germline CDR1 is SGHTA and CDR2 is FQGTGA. The CDR3 loop is CASSLGGHQETQYF. For the CDR3, the DNA is TGTGCCAGCAGCTTGGGAGGGCATCAAGAGACCCAGTACTTC.

This clone occurred once. The gene calls are TRBV5-4 and TRBJ1-4; the match to TRBD1 covers 8 bases. Germline CDR1 is SGHNT and CDR2 is YYREEE (reference sequence). V lost 4 bases and J lost 8; bases outside the gene matches: 7. The CDR3 runs to 14 residues. CDR3 in amino acids: CASSPGQGREKLFF. The DNA for the CDR3 is TGTGCCAGCAGCCCAGGACAGGGACGAGAAAAACTGTTTTTT.

This chain uses TRBV6-5 with TRBJ1-1, with 9 bases matching TRBD1. V lost 6 bases and J lost 8; bases outside the gene matches: 7. The CDR3 is 13 residues long. Germline-derived CDR1 and CDR2 are MNHEY and SVGAGI. CDR3: CASRSRDRAEAFF. The CDR3 region has the DNA TGTGCCAGCAGAAGCCGGGACAGGGCCGAAGCTTTCTTT.

This sequence joins TRBV18 and TRBJ1-4, with unresolved D. The CDR3 is 14 residues long. Per germline, CDR1 KGHSH and CDR2 LQKENI. Trimming shortened V by 1 base and J by 6 bases, and 9 bases separated the two germline ends. The CDR3 coding sequence is TGTGCCAGCTCACCACGGTCAACAGATGAAAAACTGTTTTTT. Amino acid sequence: CASSPRSTDEKLFF.

The chain carries TRBV2 and TRBJ2-7; 7 bases agree with TRBD1. Looked up from germline, CDR1 is SNHLY and CDR2 is FYNNEI. The CDR3 is made up of 15 amino acids. The J segment lost 5 bases and the V segment lost 3 bases, leaving 10 bases of the junction unmatched. The CDR3 bases are TGTGCCAGCAGTGAGCCGAGACAGGGTATCAACGAGCAGTACTTC. The encoded protein is CASSEPRQGINEQYF.

The rearrangement links TRBV4-3 to TRBJ1-2, with TRBD1 identical over 7 bases. Trimming cost V 1 base and J 4 bases; bases outside gene matches: 3. Germline loops: CDR1 LGHNA, CDR2 YSLEER. The CDR3 has 14 amino acids. The CDR3, as DNA: TGCGCCAGCAGCCAAGGGACAGGAAGCTATGGCTACACCTTC. Protein product: CASSQGTGSYGYTF.

The chain recombines TRBV6-5 with TRBJ2-2, with 12 bases that match TRBD1. There are 15 residues in the CDR3. The germline CDR1 and CDR2 sequences are MNHEY and SVGAGI. Trimming removed 6 bases from V and 7 bases from J; junction bases left unmatched: 6. CDR3 sequence reads: CASSWGQGAFGELFF. The DNA of the CDR3 is TGTGCCAGCAGCTGGGGACAGGGGGCCTTCGGGGAGCTGTTTTTT.

The V and J genes are TRBV28 and TRBJ1-5; 7 bases agree with TRBD1. The CDR3 sequence is 17 residues long. V lost 3 bases to trimming and J lost 0 bases; unmatched junction nucleotides: 8. CDR1 and CDR2 (germline): MDHEN, SYDVKM. CDR3: CASSFMGTVYSNQPQHF. CDR3 sequence (DNA): TGTGCCAGCAGTTTCATGGGGACAGTCTATAGCAATCAGCCCCAGCATTTT.

J is TRBJ2-1 and V is TRBV10-2, with 7 nucleotides matching TRBD2. V was clipped by 6 bases and J by 8 bases; unmatched bases: 13. The length of the CDR3 is 15 residues. CDR1 WSHSY and CDR2 SAAADI come from the germline V gene. CDR3 sequence reads: CASRKQDGGSYEQFF. In DNA, the CDR3 is TGCGCCAGCAGGAAACAAGACGGGGGGTCCTATGAGCAGTTCTTC.

The CDR3 DNA is TGTGCCACATTAGCGGGGGCAAACAATGAGCAGTTCTTC. Its protein is CATLAGANNEQFF. The gene calls are TRBV10-3 and TRBJ2-1; 9 nucleotides match TRBD2. The germline gives CDR1 ENHRY, CDR2 SYGVKD. The CDR3 runs to 13 residues. The V segment lost 10 bases and the J segment 5 bases; nucleotides outside the gene matches: 6.

This clone was detected a few times. The V call is TRBV4-1, the J call TRBJ2-1, with D maybe TRBD1 (5 bases). V lost 1 base and J 6 bases, leaving 16 bases between the germline ends. Germline CDR1 and CDR2: MGHRA and YSYEKL. The CDR3 sequence is 16 residues long. Here the CDR3 reads CASSQARDSLINEQFF. The CDR3 DNA follows: TGCGCCAGCAGCCAAGCAAGAGACAGCTTGATCAATGAGCAGTTCTTC.

V usage is TRBV6-5 and J usage is TRBJ1-5; 7 bases line up with TRBD1. Germline CDR1 MNHEY, CDR2 SVGAGI. V shed 7 bases, J shed 7 bases, and the junction held 10 bases outside the gene matches. The CDR3 sequence is 14 residues long. For the CDR3, the DNA is TGTGCCAGCACCCTGGACAGGAATGGACAGCCCCAGCATTTT. Translated: CASTLDRNGQPQHF.

The chain is built from TRBV19 and TRBJ1-5; 9 bases fit TRBD1. CDR3 length: 15 residues. The V gene's germline CDR1 is LNHDA and CDR2 SQIVND (reference sequence). Unmatched junction bases numbered 14, after V lost 10 bases and J lost 7 bases. CDR3 amino acids: CATLPSDRGTQPQHF. The CDR3 coding sequence is TGTGCCACCCTACCTTCGGACAGGGGTACGCAGCCCCAGCATTTT.

CDR3 loop: CASSREGGAYNEQFF. The CDR3 region has the DNA TGTGCCAGCAGCAGAGAGGGGGGGGCCTACAATGAGCAGTTCTTC. This chain connects TRBV11-2 to TRBJ2-1; D might be TRBD2 (7 bases). This CDR3 is built from 15 residues. The V end lost 5 bases, the J end lost 2 bases, and 13 bases lay between the germline ends. CDR1 is SGHAT, CDR2 FQNNGV, per germline.

V is TRBV12-3 or TRBV12-4 and J is TRBJ2-3, with D unresolved. Trimming left V 8 bases short and J 3 bases short, with 9 bases between. This CDR3 has 12 amino acids. CDR3 nucleotide sequence: TGTGCCAGCGGAGACCTAACAGATACGCAGTATTTT. As protein: CASGDLTDTQYF.

The rearrangement uses TRBV28 and TRBJ1-2, with D hard to call. V dropped 5 bases and J dropped 4 bases, with 8 bases sitting between them. CDR1 is MDHEN and CDR2 is SYDVKM in the germline V gene. The CDR3 sequence is 12 residues long. The CDR3 nucleotides are TGTGCCAGCAGTCTTCCAGGCTATGGCTACACCTTC. As protein: CASSLPGYGYTF.

The rearrangement joins TRBV20-1 to TRBJ1-5; D not resolved. V was trimmed by 3 bases and J by 5 bases, leaving 8 bases between them. Germline V lookup: CDR1 DFQATT, CDR2 SNEGSKA (reference sequence). There are 12 residues in the CDR3. In nucleotides, the CDR3 is TGCAGTGCTAGTAGTGGAGATCAGCCCCAGCATTTT. Its protein is CSASSGDQPQHF.

This chain connects TRBV6-4 to TRBJ1-6; 7 bases fit TRBD1. The germline gives CDR1 MRHNA, CDR2 SNTAGT. The CDR3 contains 15 residues. V gave up 6 bases and J gave up 5 bases; unmatched junction bases: 7. The CDR3 loop is CASRAQGLDNSPLHF. In nucleotides, the CDR3 is TGTGCCAGCAGAGCACAGGGGCTGGATAATTCACCCCTCCACTTT.

The V gene is TRBV29-1, the J gene TRBJ2-5; D possibly corresponds to TRBD2 (6 bases). Germline assignment: CDR1 SQVTM and CDR2 ANQGSEA. The V end was cut by 6 bases, the J end by 5 bases, with 16 bases between. This CDR3 region has 13 residues. The CDR3 loop reads CSVGGSSGETQYF. CDR3 DNA sequence: TGCAGCGTCGGAGGGAGCAGCGGGGAGACCCAGTACTTC. Using reference TRBV29-1 and TRBJ2-5 for the parts outside the CDR3, the full variable domain is SAVISQKPSRDICQRGTSLTIQCQVDSQVTMMFWYRQQPGQSLTLIATANQGSEATYESGFVIDKFPISRPNLTFSTLTVSNMSPEDSSIYLCSVGGSSGETQYFGPGTRLLVL.

This rearrangement joins TRBV5-1 to TRBJ1-1; possibly TRBD1 for D (6 bases). The V gene's germline CDR1 is SGHRS and CDR2 YFSETQ. The CDR3 is made up of 14 amino acids. Trimming removed 2 bases at V and 6 bases at J, with 14 bases between. This chain's CDR3 is CASSFRDKGPEAFF. The DNA of the CDR3 is TGCGCCAGCAGCTTCCGGGACAAGGGACCTGAAGCTTTCTTT.

The V and J genes are TRBV6-1 and TRBJ1-6, with TRBD1 matching over 9 bases. Looked up from germline, CDR1 is MNHNS and CDR2 is SASEGT. The CDR3 is made up of 15 amino acids. V was pared by 2 bases and J by 7 bases, with 3 bases of the junction left unmatched. As DNA, the CDR3 is TGTGCCAGCAGTGAACACGGACAGGGGAATTCACCCCTCCACTTT. This gives the protein CASSEHGQGNSPLHF.

CDR3 sequence reads: CASSQGTTEAFF. CDR3 DNA: TGTGCCAGCAGCCAGGGGACAACTGAAGCTTTCTTT. V and J are TRBV12-3 or TRBV12-4 and TRBJ1-1, with a possible D match to TRBD1 (6 bases). The V end was cut by 6 bases, the J end by 5 bases, with 10 bases between. The CDR3 spans 12 residues.

J is TRBJ2-6 and V is TRBV6-4; D gene unclear. In germline, CDR1 is MRHNA, CDR2 SNTAGT. The V end lost 5 bases, the J end lost 0 bases, and 8 bases lay between the germline ends. The CDR3 sequence is 15 residues long. The CDR3, as DNA: TGTGCCAGCAGTCTAGACGGCTCTGGGGCCAACGTCCTGACTTTC. Encoded protein: CASSLDGSGANVLTF.

The chain carries TRBV19 and TRBJ2-5; D is ambiguous. CDR1 LNHDA and CDR2 SQIVND come from the germline V gene (reference sequence). The CDR3 spans 12 residues. V lost 5 bases to trimming and J lost 7 bases, with 11 bases between them. CDR3 in DNA: TGTGCCAGTAGTGCGGATCGAGGGACCCAGTACTTC. Translated: CASSADRGTQYF.